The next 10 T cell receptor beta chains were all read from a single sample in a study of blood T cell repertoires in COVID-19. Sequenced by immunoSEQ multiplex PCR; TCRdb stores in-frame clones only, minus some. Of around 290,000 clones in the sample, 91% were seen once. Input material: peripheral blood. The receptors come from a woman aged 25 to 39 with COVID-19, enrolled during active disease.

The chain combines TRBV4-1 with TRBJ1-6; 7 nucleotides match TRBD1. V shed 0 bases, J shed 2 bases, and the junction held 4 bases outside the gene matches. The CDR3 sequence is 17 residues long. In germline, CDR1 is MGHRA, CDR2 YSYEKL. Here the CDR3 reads CASSQDRDSAYNSPLHF. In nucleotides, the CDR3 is TGCGCCAGCAGCCAAGACCGGGACAGTGCCTATAATTCACCCCTCCACTTT.

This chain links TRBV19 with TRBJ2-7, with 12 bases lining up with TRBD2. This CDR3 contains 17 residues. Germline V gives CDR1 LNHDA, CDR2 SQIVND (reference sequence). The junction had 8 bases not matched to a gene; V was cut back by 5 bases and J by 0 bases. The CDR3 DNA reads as TGTGCCAGTAGTGGACTAGCGGGAACGACGAGCTCCTACGAGCAGTACTTC. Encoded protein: CASSGLAGTTSSYEQYF.

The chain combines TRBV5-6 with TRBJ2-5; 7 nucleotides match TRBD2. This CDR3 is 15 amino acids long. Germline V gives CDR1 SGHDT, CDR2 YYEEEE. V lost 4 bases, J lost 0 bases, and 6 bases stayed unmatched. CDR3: CASSPSGTNQETQYF. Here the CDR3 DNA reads TGTGCCAGCAGCCCTTCCGGGACTAACCAAGAGACCCAGTACTTC.

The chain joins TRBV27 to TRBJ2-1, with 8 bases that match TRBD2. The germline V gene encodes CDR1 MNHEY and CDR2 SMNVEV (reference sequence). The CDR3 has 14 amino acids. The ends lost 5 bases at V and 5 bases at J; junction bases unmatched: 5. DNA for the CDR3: TGTGCCAGCAGTCGACTAGCGCGGAACAATGAGCAGTTCTTC. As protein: CASSRLARNNEQFF.

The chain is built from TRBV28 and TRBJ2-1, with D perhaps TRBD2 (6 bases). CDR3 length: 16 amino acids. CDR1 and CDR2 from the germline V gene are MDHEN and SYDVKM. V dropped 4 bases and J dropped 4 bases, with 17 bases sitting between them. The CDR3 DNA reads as TGTGCCAGCAGTTCCGTCGGGCTAGCGAATTACAATGAGCAGTTCTTC. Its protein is CASSSVGLANYNEQFF.

Here the CDR3 reads CASSPDSLAKNIQYF. The CDR3 nucleotides are TGTGCCAGCAGCCCGGACTCGCTAGCCAAAAACATTCAGTACTTC. V and J are TRBV6-5 and TRBJ2-4; TRBD2 might be the D (5 bases). V was clipped by 6 bases and J by 0 bases, with 12 bases between them. Per the germline V gene, CDR1 is MNHEY and CDR2 is SVGAGI. The CDR3 contains 15 residues.

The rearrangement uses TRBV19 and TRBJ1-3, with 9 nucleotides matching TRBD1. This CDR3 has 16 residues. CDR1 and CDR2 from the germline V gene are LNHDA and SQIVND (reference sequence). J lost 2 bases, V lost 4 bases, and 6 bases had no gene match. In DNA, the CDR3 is TGTGCCAGTAGTACCGAACGGACAGGGGCTGGAAACACCATATATTTT. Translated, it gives CASSTERTGAGNTIYF.

The CDR3 DNA sequence: TGCGCCAGCAGCTTGTCGGGAGGGCACAATGAGCAGTTCTTC. Residues: CASSLSGGHNEQFF. The chain uses TRBV5-1 and TRBJ2-1, with 8 nucleotides matching TRBD2. Germline V gene data show CDR1 as SGHRS and CDR2 as YFSETQ. This CDR3 contains 14 residues. V lost 1 base and J lost 5; bases outside the gene matches: 2.

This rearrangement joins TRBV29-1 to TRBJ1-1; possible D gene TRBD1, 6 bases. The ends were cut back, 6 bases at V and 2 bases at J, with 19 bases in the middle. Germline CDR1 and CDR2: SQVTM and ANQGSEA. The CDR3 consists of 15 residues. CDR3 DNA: TGCAGCGTAATTCCCCCTCTACAGGGAAACACTGAAGCTTTCTTT. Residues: CSVIPPLQGNTEAFF. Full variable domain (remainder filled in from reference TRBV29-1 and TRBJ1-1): SAVISQKPSRDICQRGTSLTIQCQVDSQVTMMFWYRQQPGQSLTLIATANQGSEATYESGFVIDKFPISRPNLTFSTLTVSNMSPEDSSIYLCSVIPPLQGNTEAFFGQGTRLTVV.

In DNA, the CDR3 is TGTGCCAGCTCACGTACTAGCAACCGAAATGAGCAGTTCTTC. Translation: CASSRTSNRNEQFF. The J gene is TRBJ2-1, the V gene TRBV18; D might be TRBD2 (6 bases). The CDR3 consists of 14 residues. Germline V gene lookup returns CDR1 KGHSH and CDR2 LQKENI. Trimming pared 4 bases from V and 7 bases from J, leaving 14 bases between.